The 30 T cell receptor beta chains presented below share a single source sample, sequenced in a study of blood T cells in healthy people across ages. With a J-beta primer mix and a sample-barcoded 5' primer, a second PCR ran about 6 to 11 cycles. TCRdb reprocessed the 5' RACE reads via MiXCR and lists one record per CDR3 protein. The data show around 750,000 distinct CDR3 sequences, 40% to 65% seen once. The source material was blood. The receptors were sampled from an elderly man in good health.

V usage is TRBV7-9 and J usage is TRBJ2-7, with TRBD1 matching 9 bases. Trimming took 1 base from V and 4 from J; bases not matched to a gene: 5. Germline V lookup: CDR1 SEHNR, CDR2 FQNEAQ (reference sequence). CDR3 length equals 15 residues. CDR3 nucleotides: TGTGCCAGCAGCTTAGGGGCGGGACAGGGTTACGAGCAGTACTTC. Translation: CASSLGAGQGYEQYF. The variable domain in full, completed from reference TRBV7-9 and TRBJ2-7, reads DTGVSQNPRHKITKRGQNVTFRCDPISEHNRLYWYRQTLGQGPEFLTYFQNEAQLEKSRLLSDRFSAERPKGSFSTLEIQRTEQGDSAMYLCASSLGAGQGYEQYFGPGTRLTVT.

Only a few counts were recorded for this clonotype. The rearrangement links TRBV29-1 to TRBJ2-7, with 11 bases matching TRBD2. The trim removed 6 bases at V and 6 bases at J, leaving 10 bases unmatched. Germline V gives CDR1 SQVTM, CDR2 ANQGSEA. The CDR3 is 14 amino acids. The CDR3 DNA reads TGCAGCGTCTCAGGACTAGCGGGTTTCGCCGAGCAGTACTTC. Translation: CSVSGLAGFAEQYF.

The chain couples TRBV29-1 to TRBJ2-7, with D perhaps matching TRBD1 (6 bases). The CDR3 covers 12 residues. Germline assignment: CDR1 SQVTM and CDR2 ANQGSEA. Trimming pared 5 bases from V and 2 bases from J, leaving 10 bases between. CDR3 region: CSVSRGPYEQYF. The CDR3 DNA is TGCAGCGTTTCCAGGGGACCCTACGAGCAGTACTTC.

This clonotype was detected a few times. The CDR3 DNA follows: TGTGCCAGCAGTCCTAGCGGGAGGGCCCTCAGATACGCGTATTTT. It encodes CASSPSGRALRYAYF. The chain is built from TRBV27 and TRBJ2-3, with TRBD2 identical over 12 bases. CDR1 and CDR2 (germline): MNHEY, SMNVEV (reference sequence). J gave up 14 bases and V 5 bases, and 14 bases lay outside the gene matches. The CDR3 length is 15 residues.

This clonotype was detected only a few times. V and J are TRBV12-3 or TRBV12-4 and TRBJ2-3; possibly TRBD1 or TRBD2 for D (5 bases each). The V end lost 3 bases, the J end lost 14 bases, and 21 bases lay between the germline ends. The CDR3 runs 14 residues. CDR3 residues: CASSFSGSGRYAYF. The CDR3 DNA reads as TGTGCCAGCAGTTTCTCAGGGAGCGGCAGATACGCGTATTTT.

The CDR3 nucleotides read TGTGCCAGCAGCCAAGGGGCCACGCAGTCCTACGAGCAGTACTTC. It encodes CASSQGATQSYEQYF. V is TRBV4-2 and J is TRBJ2-7; D is unresolved. Germline V CDR1 and CDR2: LGHNA, YNFKEQ. The CDR3 has 15 amino acids. With 1 base removed from V and 1 base from J, the gap between germline ends came to 11 bases.

The J gene is TRBJ1-2, the V gene TRBV5-1; 7 bases fit TRBD1. CDR1 and CDR2 (germline): SGHRS, YFSETQ. Trimming removed 1 base from V and 3 bases from J; junction bases left unmatched: 3. The CDR3 length is 14 residues. CDR3 loop: CASSLSGGDYGYTF. The CDR3 nucleotides are TGCGCCAGCAGCTTGTCAGGGGGTGACTATGGCTACACCTTC.

V and J are TRBV3-1 and TRBJ2-7; 11 bases agree with TRBD2. Germline-derived CDR1 and CDR2 are LGHDT and YNNKEL (reference sequence). Trimming took 3 bases from V and 4 from J; bases not matched to a gene: 2. The CDR3 loop spans 14 amino acids. In nucleotides, the CDR3 is TGTGCCAGCAGCCAGGGACTAGCGGATTACGAGCAGTACTTC. Amino acids: CASSQGLADYEQYF.

This clonotype was counted a single time. The genes are TRBV12-3 or TRBV12-4 and TRBJ2-6; possible D gene TRBD2, 7 bases. The CDR3 is 18 amino acids. The V and J ends lost 3 bases and 3 bases respectively, with 18 bases between them. The CDR3 spells CASSLLLAEGGGANVLTF. The CDR3, as DNA: TGTGCCAGCAGTTTGCTTCTAGCGGAGGGGGGTGGGGCCAACGTCCTGACTTTC.

This chain uses TRBV7-2 with TRBJ2-7; D may be TRBD2 (5 bases). CDR1 SGHTA and CDR2 FQGNSA come from the germline V gene. V lost 4 bases and J lost 3, with 16 bases in between. The CDR3 extends over 15 amino acids. The CDR3 loop reads CASSYTAGWIYEQYF. CDR3 nucleotides: TGTGCCAGCAGCTACACGGCGGGTTGGATCTACGAGCAGTACTTC.

The chain combines TRBV5-5 with TRBJ2-5; 7 nucleotides align to TRBD1. V was clipped by 5 bases and J by 12 bases; unmatched bases: 16. The CDR3 consists of 14 residues. The V gene's germline CDR1 is SGHKS and CDR2 YYEKEE (reference sequence). This CDR3 is CASSPPFRDRPKYF. Written as DNA, the CDR3 is TGTGCCAGCAGTCCACCTTTCCGGGACAGACCCAAGTACTTC.

This clonotype was observed a handful of times. The chain is built from TRBV4-2 and TRBJ1-1; no reliable D call. This CDR3 region has 14 residues. Trimming removed 1 base from V and 5 bases from J, with 11 bases in between. Germline lookup yields CDR1 LGHNA and CDR2 YNFKEQ. For the CDR3, the DNA is TGTGCCAGCAGCCAAGGACCGGTTGGGACTGAAGCTTTCTTT. Translation gives CASSQGPVGTEAFF.

CDR3 sequence (DNA): TGTGCCAGCTCACCCGGGGCCGACCTCCAGTACTTC. Protein: CASSPGADLQYF. The chain employs TRBV18 and TRBJ2-5, with D possibly called TRBD1 or TRBD2 (5 bases each). Germline V gives CDR1 KGHSH, CDR2 LQKENI. The CDR3 contains 12 residues. The V end lost 3 bases, the J end lost 10 bases, and 12 bases lay between the germline ends.

This chain connects TRBV5-6 to TRBJ1-4; 8 positions match TRBD1. The ends lost 5 bases at V and 8 bases at J; junction bases unmatched: 11. Germline-derived CDR1 and CDR2 are SGHDT and YYEEEE. CDR3 length: 15 amino acids. CDR3 amino acids: CASSGTGYQGEKLFF. In DNA form, the CDR3 reads TGTGCCAGCAGTGGGACAGGCTACCAGGGGGAAAAACTGTTTTTT.

The gene calls are TRBV20-1 and TRBJ2-1; TRBD2 might be the D (6 bases). The germline gives CDR1 DFQATT, CDR2 SNEGSKA (reference sequence). The CDR3 consists of 14 residues. The V end lost 6 bases, the J end lost 5 bases, and 17 bases lay between the germline ends. CDR3 nucleotides: TGCAGTGCCCTCGGAGGGCCGTATGACAATGAGCAGTTCTTC. Translation: CSALGGPYDNEQFF.

This chain links TRBV20-1 with TRBJ1-2; D gene ambiguous. Germline lookup yields CDR1 DFQATT and CDR2 SNEGSKA (reference sequence). V dropped 5 bases and J dropped 4 bases, with 14 bases sitting between them. There are 13 residues in the CDR3. The DNA of the CDR3 is TGCAGTGCTTCACAGCCCGGAGGCTATGGCTACACCTTC. It encodes CSASQPGGYGYTF.

This chain links TRBV12-3 or TRBV12-4 with TRBJ2-1, with 13 bases fitting TRBD2. The CDR3 runs to 16 residues. V was pared by 1 base and J by 6 bases, with 3 bases of the junction left unmatched. The CDR3 DNA reads as TGTGCCAGCAGTTTAGGACTAGCGGGAGGCATCAATGAGCAGTTCTTC. This translates into CASSLGLAGGINEQFF.

This clonotype was observed a handful of times. The chain is built from TRBV12-3 or TRBV12-4 and TRBJ1-1, with D hard to call. Between the trimmed V and J ends, which lost 6 bases and 3 bases, there was a span of 11 bases. The CDR3 extends over 13 amino acids. CDR3 nucleotides: TGTGCCAGCAGCTGGAGAAGGGACACTGAAGCTTTCTTT. Its protein is CASSWRRDTEAFF.

The chain recombines TRBV9 with TRBJ2-7; D ambiguous. Germline V lookup: CDR1 SGDLS, CDR2 YYNGEE. Deletions cut 0 bases from V and 5 bases from J, with 6 bases between. This CDR3 has 12 residues. The DNA for the CDR3 is TGTGCCAGCAGCGTAGTGGCGCACGAGCAGTACTTC. Amino acid sequence: CASSVVAHEQYF.

The chain uses TRBV20-1 and TRBJ2-3; 7 bases fit TRBD2. The germline CDR1 and CDR2 sequences are DFQATT and SNEGSKA (reference sequence). The V segment lost 5 bases and the J segment 14 bases; nucleotides outside the gene matches: 19. The CDR3 is 14 amino acids. As DNA, the CDR3 is TGCAGTGCTTCGGGACTAACCGGAGGGAGATACGCGTATTTT. The encoded protein is CSASGLTGGRYAYF.

This chain uses TRBV9 with TRBJ1-5; a weak D match, TRBD1 (5 bases). The CDR3 sequence is 16 residues long. Looked up from germline, CDR1 is SGDLS and CDR2 is YYNGEE. Trimming pared 0 bases from V and 4 bases from J, leaving 14 bases between. This CDR3 reads CASSVGLNGANQPQHF. In DNA form, the CDR3 reads TGTGCCAGCAGCGTAGGTCTAAACGGGGCAAATCAGCCCCAGCATTTT.

This chain connects TRBV9 to TRBJ2-7; a possible D gene is TRBD2 (6 bases). Germline V gene data show CDR1 as SGDLS and CDR2 as YYNGEE. The V end lost 4 bases, the J end lost 4 bases, and 18 bases lay between the germline ends. The CDR3 is 15 residues long. The CDR3 sequence is CASSPRPGSGYEQYF. CDR3 in DNA: TGTGCCAGCAGCCCTAGGCCCGGGAGTGGGTACGAGCAGTACTTC. The full variable domain, in which reference TRBV9 and TRBJ2-7 provide the parts outside the CDR3, is DSGVTQTPKHLITATGQRVTLRCSPRSGDLSVYWYQQSLDQGLQFLIQYYNGEERAKGNILERFSAQQFPDLHSELNLSSLELGDSALYFCASSPRPGSGYEQYFGPGTRLTVT.

This sequence joins TRBV11-2 and TRBJ2-2; D may be TRBD1 (5 bases). The CDR3 extends over 16 amino acids. V was cut by 3 bases and J by 0 bases, with 11 bases left in between. Germline V gene sequence: CDR1 SGHAT, CDR2 FQNNGV. DNA of the CDR3: TGTGCCAGCAGCTTGCAGGCAGGGTCGAACACCGGGGAGCTGTTTTTT. Translation gives CASSLQAGSNTGELFF.

CDR3 in amino acids: CSVTGTSGYEQYF. CDR3 nucleotide sequence: TGCAGCGTAACCGGGACTAGCGGCTACGAGCAGTACTTC. The chain links TRBV29-1 to TRBJ2-7; TRBD2 agrees at 11 bases. The J segment lost 3 bases and the V segment lost 6 bases, leaving 4 bases of the junction unmatched. Germline V gene sequence: CDR1 SQVTM, CDR2 ANQGSEA. The CDR3 length is 13 residues.

Here the CDR3 reads CAGRRELRTDTQYF. The DNA of the CDR3 is TGTGCCGGTAGACGGGAGTTACGCACAGATACGCAGTATTTT. This chain connects TRBV2 to TRBJ2-3; D is perhaps TRBD2 (6 bases). V lost 11 bases and J lost 1, with 16 bases in between. Germline CDR1 SNHLY, CDR2 FYNNEI. This CDR3 region has 14 residues.

The V call is TRBV7-9, the J call TRBJ2-1; possible D gene TRBD1, 5 bases. CDR3 length: 14 amino acids. CDR1 and CDR2 (germline): SEHNR, FQNEAQ (reference sequence). V was pared by 1 base and J by 12 bases, with 16 bases between. CDR3 nucleotide sequence: TGTGCCAGCAGCTTAGGTTCAGGGTTTCCACCGCAGTTCTTC. Translating it yields CASSLGSGFPPQFF.

This clonotype came up a few times. The gene calls are TRBV29-1 and TRBJ2-7; unclear D gene. This CDR3 has 12 residues. Germline V gives CDR1 SQVTM, CDR2 ANQGSEA. The germline V and J ends were trimmed by 3 bases and 6 bases, with 12 bases remaining between them. The CDR3 loop is CSVEAGVGEQYF. In DNA form, the CDR3 reads TGCAGCGTTGAGGCTGGGGTAGGCGAGCAGTACTTC.

The V call is TRBV5-1, the J call TRBJ1-6; TRBD1 might be the D (5 bases). CDR3 length: 15 residues. Germline CDR1 SGHRS, CDR2 YFSETQ. With 4 bases removed from V and 10 bases from J, the gap between germline ends came to 18 bases. This chain's CDR3 is CASSPGTGVGSPLHF. The CDR3 DNA reads as TGCGCCAGCAGCCCCGGGACGGGAGTCGGATCACCCCTCCACTTT.

The chain recombines TRBV20-1 with TRBJ2-5; TRBD2 matches 7 bases. Germline loops: CDR1 DFQATT, CDR2 SNEGSKA (reference sequence). This CDR3 has 15 residues. Trimming took 6 bases from V and 1 from J; bases not matched to a gene: 11. The CDR3 DNA sequence: TGCAGTGCCCCGCTGTGGGGAGGGAGCCAAGAGACCCAGTACTTC. Amino acid sequence: CSAPLWGGSQETQYF.

This clonotype turned up a few times. The V gene is TRBV9, the J gene TRBJ2-7; D tentatively reads TRBD1 or TRBD2 (5 bases each). From germline, CDR1 is SGDLS and CDR2 YYNGEE. Trimming cost V 4 bases and J 1 base, with 15 bases left between them. The CDR3 is 15 amino acids. In nucleotides, the CDR3 is TGTGCCAGCAGCTTCCGGGACGGACCATCCTACGAGCAGTACTTC. Protein sequence: CASSFRDGPSYEQYF.